The clone carrying this TCR beta chain occurred many times. Its specificity is unknown. RNA transcripts yielded amplified TCR beta CDR3 regions. Following a first-round RT-PCR that used HTBI primers, a second-round multiplex PCR was carried out. TCRdb reanalysed the multiplex PCR reads using MiXCR and keeps one entry per CDR3 protein. The table records over 200,000 distinct CDR3 sequences, around 30% of them present only once. Presentation of ophthalmopathy in the donors involved moderate-to-severe activity, CAS ≥3, NOSPECS ≥4 and a duration under 3 months. The sample belongs to a study of Graves' ophthalmopathy and Graves' hyperthyroidism. About the research overall: Peripheral blood was obtained at first diagnosis, ahead of any treatment.

The CDR3 loop spans 15 amino acids. V lost 4 bases and J 0 bases, leaving 10 bases between the germline ends. The germline CDR1 and CDR2 sequences are SGHDN and FVKESK. Study outcomes and limitations: Forecasting of ophthalmopathy progression by the model achieved about 69% sensitivity and more than 72% specificity. Most thyroid clonotypes expanded beyond 0.001 frequency were also found in blood.

Sequenced: peripheral blood. The chain uses TRBV14 and TRBJ2-4; D is uncertain. The TCR was taken from a man aged 45-60 years with Graves' ophthalmopathy. The CDR3 loop reads CASSPAILAKNIQYF. DNA for the CDR3: TGTGCCAGCAGCCCGGCGATTCTAGCCAAAAACATTCAGTACTTC.